The 17 T cell receptor beta chains below come from one sample, sequenced in a study of cytomegalovirus exposure and HLA in healthy donors. With 60 Vbeta and 13 Jbeta primers, the PCR was carried out. The repertoire was sequenced with immunoSEQ multiplex PCR; TCRdb's copy has only in-frame clones and lacks some. The table shows about 180,000 clones, with about 77% occurring only once. The sample was PBMCs. All receptors derive from a woman in her twenties or thirties in good health and CMV-seropositive.

With regard to this clone: The same CDR3 is also encoded by other DNA sequences in this sample. The chain carries TRBV6-5 and TRBJ1-2; D is unclear. CDR3 length: 14 amino acids. Germline V gene data show CDR1 as MNHEY and CDR2 as SVGAGI. Trimming cost V 6 bases and J 6 bases, with 17 bases left between them. The CDR3, as DNA: TGTGCCAGCAGCCGCTCCACCCGAGGCGATGGCTACACCTTC. Translated: CASSRSTRGDGYTF.

The chain carries TRBV5-4 and TRBJ2-5; unclear D gene. There are 12 residues in the CDR3. CDR1 and CDR2 from the germline V gene are SGHNT and YYREEE (reference sequence). V dropped 2 bases and J dropped 5 bases, with 7 bases sitting between them. This CDR3 is CASSFHSETQYF. CDR3 in DNA: TGTGCCAGCAGCTTTCATAGCGAGACCCAGTACTTC.

V usage is TRBV10-3 and J usage is TRBJ2-3, with D maybe TRBD1 (6 bases). CDR1 and CDR2 (germline): ENHRY, SYGVKD. This CDR3 is built from 12 residues. The V end lost 10 bases, the J end lost 5 bases, and 13 bases lay between the germline ends. Here the CDR3 DNA reads TGTGCCACCCAGGGGACCATAGATACGCAGTATTTT. Its translation: CATQGTIDTQYF.

This chain connects TRBV27 to TRBJ2-7, with a possible D match to TRBD1 (6 bases). CDR1 and CDR2 from the germline V gene are MNHEY and SMNVEV (reference sequence). The CDR3 covers 14 residues. V was trimmed by 2 bases and J by 1 base, leaving 9 bases between them. CDR3 nucleotide sequence: TGTGCCAGCAGTTTAAAGGGGGAATCCTACGAGCAGTACTTC. Its protein is CASSLKGESYEQYF.

This clone was counted between two and nine times. The V and J genes are TRBV7-7 and TRBJ1-2; TRBD1 matches at 7 bases. This CDR3 spans 21 amino acids. CDR1 and CDR2 (germline): SSHAT, FNYEAQ (reference sequence). V gave up 0 bases and J gave up 8 bases; unmatched junction bases: 27. For the CDR3, the DNA is TGTGCCAGCAGCTTAGCGCGGGAAGGCCGACAGGGCCCGTTCCCGGGAGTCGGCTACACCTTC. This codes for CASSLAREGRQGPFPGVGYTF.

V gene TRBV7-2 combines with J gene TRBJ2-7, with D perhaps TRBD2 (5 bases). The CDR3 is 12 amino acids. V lost 2 bases to trimming and J lost 4 bases, with 6 bases between them. CDR1 is SGHTA, CDR2 FQGNSA, per germline. The CDR3 loop is CASSLTGYEQYF. In DNA, the CDR3 is TGTGCCAGCAGCTTAACGGGGTACGAGCAGTACTTC. Variable domain in full (rest from reference TRBV7-2 and TRBJ2-7): GAGVSQSPSNKVTEKGKDVELRCDPISGHTALYWYRQSLGQGLEFLIYFQGNSAPDKSGLPSDRFSAERTGGSVSTLTIQRTQQEDSAVYLCASSLTGYEQYFGPGTRLTVT.

The chain joins TRBV18 to TRBJ2-5, with 15 nucleotides matching TRBD2. Unmatched junction bases numbered 6, after V lost 3 bases and J lost 4 bases. There are 17 residues in the CDR3. Germline assignment: CDR1 KGHSH and CDR2 LQKENI. The CDR3, as DNA: TGTGCCAGCTCACCCCGGACTAGCGGGGGGGCCGGAGAGACCCAGTACTTC. Its translation is CASSPRTSGGAGETQYF.

The gene calls are TRBV2 and TRBJ1-6, with 7 bases identical to TRBD1. V shed 7 bases and J 8 bases; nucleotides not matched to a gene: 11. The CDR3 has 15 amino acids. Per germline, CDR1 SNHLY and CDR2 FYNNEI. CDR3 nucleotide sequence: TGTGCCAGCAAACCAACGACAGGGACGGATTCACCCCTCCACTTT. As protein: CASKPTTGTDSPLHF.

This rearrangement joins TRBV28 to TRBJ1-2, with 8 bases matching TRBD1. V lost 10 bases to trimming and J lost 4 bases; unmatched junction nucleotides: 11. The CDR3 totals 14 residues. The germline CDR1 and CDR2 sequences are MDHEN and SYDVKM. Here the CDR3 DNA reads TGTGCCATTCGAGCAGGGGGCGAGGGCTATGGCTACACCTTC. Amino acid sequence: CAIRAGGEGYGYTF.

The chain uses TRBV11-3 and TRBJ1-1; 7 bases are shared with TRBD1. The CDR3 is 13 amino acids. J was trimmed by 2 bases and V by 6 bases; bases with no gene match: 3. Germline assignment: CDR1 SGHNT and CDR2 YENEEA. CDR3: CASRSGGNTEAFF. Here the CDR3 DNA reads TGTGCCAGCAGGTCAGGGGGAAACACTGAAGCTTTCTTT.

This rearrangement joins TRBV11-2 to TRBJ2-7; D is perhaps TRBD1 (6 bases). Between the trimmed V and J ends, which lost 5 bases and 5 bases, there was a span of 19 bases. The germline V gene has CDR1 SGHAT and CDR2 FQNNGV. The CDR3 contains 15 residues. In DNA form, the CDR3 reads TGTGCCAGCAGCCTAAGGACAGCTTCTCGCCACGAGCAGTACTTC. The encoded protein is CASSLRTASRHEQYF.

The genes are TRBV27 and TRBJ1-2; 9 bases line up with TRBD1. Germline CDR1 and CDR2: MNHEY and SMNVEV (reference sequence). Trimming at V came to 3 bases and at J to 0 bases, leaving 2 bases not matched to a gene. The CDR3 runs 15 residues. The CDR3 is CASSFGQGTNYGYTF. CDR3 DNA: TGTGCCAGCAGTTTCGGACAGGGGACTAACTATGGCTACACCTTC.

The genes are TRBV28 and TRBJ1-5, with a weak D call TRBD1 (6 bases). V gave up 4 bases and J gave up 9 bases, with 16 bases separating them. Germline V gene data show CDR1 as MDHEN and CDR2 as SYDVKM. The CDR3 sequence is 14 residues long. CDR3 protein: CASSSPDSSWPQHF. In DNA, the CDR3 is TGTGCCAGCAGTTCCCCGGACAGCTCTTGGCCCCAGCATTTT.

There are a few counts of this clone. In DNA form, the CDR3 reads TGTGCCAGCAGTTTGGGGGCCGGGCCCCAGCATTTT. Its protein is CASSLGAGPQHF. The J gene is TRBJ1-5, the V gene TRBV27; tentatively, D is TRBD1 (6 bases). V gave up 3 bases and J gave up 9 bases, with 9 bases separating them. The germline gives CDR1 MNHEY, CDR2 SMNVEV (reference sequence). This CDR3 is built from 12 residues.

This clone appeared a few times. V usage is TRBV2 and J usage is TRBJ2-7; D is unresolved. CDR1 and CDR2 (germline): SNHLY, FYNNEI. V lost 4 bases, J lost 6 bases, and 7 bases lay in between. The CDR3 length is 11 residues. The CDR3 here is CASSATAEQYF. The CDR3 DNA follows: TGTGCCAGCAGTGCAACAGCCGAGCAGTACTTC.

This rearrangement joins TRBV20-1 to TRBJ2-7; 8 bases are a match to TRBD2. The CDR3 runs to 11 residues. The junction had 4 bases not matched to a gene; V was cut back by 3 bases and J by 9 bases. CDR1 is DFQATT and CDR2 is SNEGSKA in the germline V gene (reference sequence). The CDR3 bases are TGCAGTGCTAGTACGGGACTAGGGCAGTACTTC. It yields the protein CSASTGLGQYF.

This chain links TRBV5-6 with TRBJ1-3; D not resolved. The CDR3 totals 13 residues. V shed 4 bases and J shed 4 bases, with 9 bases lying between them. Germline-derived CDR1 and CDR2 are SGHDT and YYEEEE. The chain's CDR3 is CASSLVAGNTIYF. The CDR3 DNA reads TGTGCCAGCAGCCTTGTAGCCGGAAACACCATATATTTT.